Following are 23 T cell receptor beta chains from one sample sequenced in a study of T-cell memory formation after mild COVID-19. TCRdb ran MiXCR on the 5' RACE reads and lists one entry per CDR3 protein. The data contain roughly 610,000 distinct CDR3 sequences, around 16% of them singletons. The sequenced sample was PBMCs or a T cell subset sorted from them (not recorded which). The receptors shown here come from an adult woman who had mild COVID-19 (a few samples of this study predate the infection). Cell type and time point are not known.

DNA of the CDR3: TGCAGCGTTGAAGATGTCGGGTACCGCGCCATGAACACTGAAGCTTTCTTT. This encodes CSVEDVGYRAMNTEAFF. The chain links TRBV29-1 to TRBJ1-1; no reliable D call. The CDR3 loop spans 17 amino acids. The V gene's germline CDR1 is SQVTM and CDR2 ANQGSEA. V lost 0 bases and J 0 bases, leaving 17 bases between the germline ends.

The V call is TRBV27, the J call TRBJ1-5, with 7 positions matching TRBD1. The CDR3 has 17 amino acids. V lost 4 bases to trimming and J lost 0 bases; unmatched junction nucleotides: 9. Germline lookup yields CDR1 MNHEY and CDR2 SMNVEV (reference sequence). DNA of the CDR3: TGTGCCAGCAGTTCTATCAGGGACAGTTCTAGCAATCAGCCCCAGCATTTT. Its protein is CASSSIRDSSSNQPQHF.

The rearrangement uses TRBV25-1 and TRBJ1-6; D perhaps matches TRBD1 (6 bases). V was trimmed by 6 bases and J by 7 bases, leaving 13 bases between them. Germline CDR1 and CDR2: MGHDK and SYGVNS. This CDR3 comprises 14 residues. CDR3 nucleotide sequence: TGTGCCAGCAGACGAGGTCAGGGGAATTCACCCCTCCACTTT. Protein product: CASRRGQGNSPLHF.

The chain joins TRBV7-9 to TRBJ2-7; TRBD1 matches 7 bases. Looked up from germline, CDR1 is SEHNR and CDR2 is FQNEAQ (reference sequence). This CDR3 is built from 15 residues. V lost 2 bases to trimming and J lost 4 bases; unmatched junction nucleotides: 8. CDR3: CASSLPRQGGYEQYF. The CDR3 DNA follows: TGTGCCAGCAGCTTACCAAGACAGGGCGGGTACGAGCAGTACTTC.

This rearrangement joins TRBV5-1 to TRBJ1-3; 9 nucleotides line up with TRBD1. The CDR3 runs to 16 residues. CDR1 and CDR2 from the germline V gene are SGHRS and YFSETQ. V dropped 0 bases and J dropped 6; count of bases not matched to a gene: 7. The CDR3 DNA reads TGCGCCAGCAGCTTGGCCGGCACAGGGGGCCTAAACACCATATATTTT. This translates into CASSLAGTGGLNTIYF.

CDR3 sequence: CASRAGVGTGELFF. The CDR3 DNA sequence: TGTGCCAGCAGAGCGGGAGTTGGCACCGGGGAGCTGTTTTTT. The J gene is TRBJ2-2, the V gene TRBV6-2 or TRBV6-3; 8 nucleotides align to TRBD2. The junction had 4 bases not matched to a gene; V was cut back by 6 bases and J by 4 bases. CDR1 MNHEY and CDR2 SVGEGT come from the germline V gene. CDR3 length equals 14 residues.

This clonotype was counted a few times. The rearrangement joins TRBV14 to TRBJ2-5, with 9 bases matching TRBD2. CDR1 SGHDN and CDR2 FVKESK come from the germline V gene. This CDR3 contains 17 residues. With 3 bases clipped from V and 2 bases from J, the junction kept 10 bases outside the gene matches. CDR3 nucleotides: TGTGCCAGCAGCCACGTAATAGCGGGGGATCATCAAGAGACCCAGTACTTC. Translated, it gives CASSHVIAGDHQETQYF.

The rearrangement uses TRBV6-2 or TRBV6-3 and TRBJ1-1; D is unclear. The CDR3 length is 14 residues. Trimming shortened V by 1 base and J by 5 bases, and 11 bases separated the two germline ends. Germline-derived CDR1 and CDR2 are MNHEY and SVGEGT. CDR3 DNA sequence: TGTGCCAGCAGTTACTGGCAGACGAAAACTGAAGCTTTCTTT. Translated: CASSYWQTKTEAFF.

This clonotype came up a few times. The chain employs TRBV18 and TRBJ2-3; 10 bases line up with TRBD2. J was trimmed by 2 bases and V by 3 bases; bases with no gene match: 5. This CDR3 has 16 amino acids. Germline assignment: CDR1 KGHSH and CDR2 LQKENI. The CDR3 sequence: CASSPVGLANTDTQYF. CDR3 DNA sequence: TGTGCCAGCTCACCGGTGGGACTAGCGAACACAGATACGCAGTATTTT.

This clonotype was counted only a few times. Written as DNA, the CDR3 is TGTGCCAGCAGTCACCGACAGGTAGAGGGCTACACCTTC. Amino acid sequence: CASSHRQVEGYTF. The chain carries TRBV6-1 and TRBJ1-2, with D tentatively TRBD1 (6 bases). The CDR3 covers 13 residues. The germline V gene encodes CDR1 MNHNS and CDR2 SASEGT. V lost 5 bases to trimming and J lost 8 bases, with 15 bases between them.

J is TRBJ2-7 and V is TRBV18; TRBD2 aligns across 9 bases. J lost 4 bases, V lost 2 bases, and 12 bases had no gene match. CDR1 and CDR2 (germline): KGHSH, LQKENI. The CDR3 spans 17 residues. In DNA, the CDR3 is TGTGCCAGCTCACCAATGAATCCGGCGGGGGGGCCTTACGAGCAGTACTTC. As protein: CASSPMNPAGGPYEQYF.

This clonotype was counted a few times. The chain is built from TRBV4-2 and TRBJ2-5; possibly TRBD1 or TRBD2 for D (5 bases each). V lost 3 bases and J lost 5, with 13 bases in between. This CDR3 region has 14 residues. Looked up from germline, CDR1 is LGHNA and CDR2 is YNFKEQ. DNA for the CDR3: TGTGCCAGCAGCCAGGGCCCAGAGGGGGAGACCCAGTACTTC. Encoded protein: CASSQGPEGETQYF.

This clonotype was seen a handful of times. The rearrangement links TRBV7-9 to TRBJ1-3, with D unclear. The CDR3 is 15 residues long. V lost 6 bases and J lost 5, with 17 bases in between. Germline assignment: CDR1 SEHNR and CDR2 FQNEAQ (reference sequence). CDR3 coding DNA: TGTGCCAGCAGACCTTCTGGGCAAGAGAGAAACACCATATATTTT. As protein: CASRPSGQERNTIYF.

This chain uses TRBV6-1 with TRBJ2-2; 11 nucleotides match TRBD2. Germline-derived CDR1 and CDR2 are MNHNS and SASEGT. The CDR3 has 15 residues. Trimming took 6 bases from V and 1 from J; bases not matched to a gene: 1. The CDR3 region is CASRGLAGNTGELFF. DNA of the CDR3: TGTGCCAGCAGAGGACTAGCGGGGAACACCGGGGAGCTGTTTTTT.

Only a few counts were recorded for this clonotype. The CDR3 bases are TGCGCCAGCAGCCAGGGGAACGGACGAGGCACAGATACGCAGTATTTT. Translating gives CASSQGNGRGTDTQYF. The J gene is TRBJ2-3, the V gene TRBV4-1; D not certain. The germline CDR1 and CDR2 sequences are MGHRA and YSYEKL. V lost 3 bases, J lost 1 base, and 14 bases lay in between. This CDR3 has 16 amino acids.

The V and J genes are TRBV12-3 or TRBV12-4 and TRBJ2-7; D perhaps matches TRBD1 (5 bases). V was shortened by 3 bases and J by 4 bases, with 13 bases between the two germline ends. The CDR3 contains 14 residues. This CDR3 is CASSFTGTDYEQYF. CDR3 DNA sequence: TGTGCCAGCAGTTTCACAGGCACCGATTACGAGCAGTACTTC.

A few counts support this clonotype. The gene calls are TRBV15 and TRBJ1-2; 9 nucleotides match TRBD1. Trimming removed 3 bases from V and 5 bases from J; junction bases left unmatched: 4. The CDR3 has 14 amino acids. CDR1 is LNHNV and CDR2 is YYDKDF in the germline V gene (reference sequence). The CDR3 loop reads CATSRIGQGYGYTF. The CDR3 region has the DNA TGTGCCACCAGCAGGATCGGACAGGGGTATGGCTACACCTTC.

V gene TRBV12-3 or TRBV12-4 combines with J gene TRBJ2-7, with D tentatively TRBD2 (5 bases). The CDR3 contains 14 residues. The V gene lost 1 base and the J gene lost 5 bases, with 12 bases spanning the gap. The CDR3 DNA is TGTGCCAGCAGTTTAGGCAGGCGGGTTCACGAGCAGTACTTC. The encoded protein is CASSLGRRVHEQYF.

This clonotype was seen a handful of times. The chain combines TRBV27 with TRBJ1-5; maybe TRBD1 (5 bases). From germline, CDR1 is MNHEY and CDR2 SMNVEV (reference sequence). V shed 6 bases and J shed 7 bases, with 13 bases lying between them. The CDR3 spans 13 residues. The CDR3 region has the DNA TGTGCCAGCAGGGTAAAGTGGGGCCAGCCCCAGCATTTT. Protein product: CASRVKWGQPQHF.

This clonotype came up once. The chain uses TRBV18 and TRBJ2-3; D unclear. The CDR3 consists of 13 residues. Germline loops: CDR1 KGHSH, CDR2 LQKENI. Between the trimmed V and J ends, which lost 1 base and 2 bases, there was a span of 4 bases. CDR3 DNA: TGTGCCAGCTCACCACTCCCCACAGATACGCAGTATTTT. This sequence encodes CASSPLPTDTQYF.

This clonotype was found many times. The V and J genes are TRBV11-1 and TRBJ2-2, with TRBD1 matching over 7 bases. Germline trimming cut 5 bases from V and 6 bases from J; bases unmatched to any gene: 6. The CDR3 consists of 14 residues. Germline CDR1 SGHAT, CDR2 FQDESV (reference sequence). The CDR3 is CASSPGQGAGELFF. Written as DNA, the CDR3 is TGTGCCAGCAGCCCGGGGCAGGGGGCCGGGGAGCTGTTTTTT.

The chain links TRBV3-1 to TRBJ2-7, with a possible D match to TRBD2 (5 bases). Trimming took off 1 base at V and 0 bases at J, with 10 bases between the two ends. The CDR3 is 15 amino acids. Germline V gene lookup returns CDR1 LGHDT and CDR2 YNNKEL (reference sequence). CDR3: CASSQGPGVSYEQYF. In nucleotides, the CDR3 is TGTGCCAGCAGCCAAGGGCCCGGGGTCTCCTACGAGCAGTACTTC.

The chain recombines TRBV12-3 or TRBV12-4 with TRBJ2-3; the match to TRBD2 covers 8 bases. Unmatched junction bases numbered 6, after V lost 6 bases and J lost 4 bases. The CDR3 is 14 residues long. The CDR3 region is CASRPGLGADTQYF. Written as DNA, the CDR3 is TGTGCCAGCAGACCGGGACTAGGGGCAGATACGCAGTATTTT.